This T cell receptor (beta chain) comes out of a study of blood T cell repertoires in COVID-19. Germline V lookup: CDR1 SGDLS, CDR2 YYNGEE. V gave up 3 bases and J gave up 0 bases, with 13 bases separating them. CDR3 length equals 16 residues. Generated by immunoSEQ multiplex PCR, the TCRdb table keeps only in-frame clones and is missing some. This table has 470,000 or so clones, approximately 85% appearing once. The sequenced material came from peripheral blood. The sequence was obtained from a human donor in a cohort sampled during active COVID-19. The rearrangement joins TRBV9 to TRBJ2-1; weak D call: TRBD1 (6 bases). The CDR3 protein is CASSGSGESSYNEQFF. The CDR3, as DNA: TGTGCCAGCAGCGGCTCAGGGGAGAGCTCCTACAATGAGCAGTTCTTC.